This T cell receptor beta chain was identified during a study of Graves' ophthalmopathy and Graves' hyperthyroidism (dated by TCRdb to between 2018 and 2020). At the level of the whole study: Peripheral blood was collected before any treatment was given, at the time of initial diagnosis. The approximately 100 discovery patients were divided at random into training and test sets in a 7:3 ratio. Following sample collection, hyperthyroidism patients were given methimazole at a starting dose of 30 mg daily, and ophthalmopathy patients were given high-dose intravenous methylprednisolone. For independent validation, a separate cohort was made up of approximately 19 hyperthyroidism patients plus 17 patients who later progressed from hyperthyroidism to ophthalmopathy. In over five hyperthyroidism patients, the T-cell repertoires found in thyroid tissue were compared with those found in blood. TCR beta repertoire signatures were used to distinguish Graves' ophthalmopathy from Graves' hyperthyroidism and to predict progression to ophthalmopathy. In total, 135 blood samples were TCR-sequenced: approximately 42 ophthalmopathy, 75 hyperthyroidism and roughly 17 hyperthyroidism-to-ophthalmopathy patients. To explore V-J signatures distinguishing ophthalmopathy from hyperthyroidism, a discovery set of 100 patients (fewer than 45 ophthalmopathy, over 55 stable hyperthyroidism) was enrolled.

Overall study outcomes, separate from this receptor: Most of the expanded thyroid clonotypes with a frequency above 0.001 were also detected in blood, and it was suggested that the thyroid immune response may be reflected by blood repertoires. Ophthalmopathy was separated from stable hyperthyroidism by the 13-signature model with more than 85% sensitivity and roughly 82% specificity in cross-validation and with 80%/75% in the test set. In validation, the model predicted ophthalmopathy progression with about 64% sensitivity and roughly 72% specificity; roughly eleven predicted patients were CT-confirmed with GO in a median of 6.5 months. Sample size was not statistically predetermined, and group allocation was not concealed from the investigators.

This clonotype was observed at least ten times. Which antigen it targets is not known. No per-base quality is available; no much larger clone lies one base away. Hyperthyroidism was considered stable if no progression to ophthalmopathy occurred within 18 months of follow-up. The hyperthyroidism patients were 18 to 65 years old and newly diagnosed, with a disease duration of less than 2 months. Patients with other autoimmune diseases, uncontrolled infections, pregnancy or lactation were excluded from the study. Diagnosis relied on clinical symptoms, serum thyroxine, TRAb, thyroid ultrasound and orbital computed tomography. Using Ficoll-Paque density gradient centrifugation, PBMCs were isolated from 9.5 to 10 ml of fresh peripheral blood. Total RNA was extracted using Trizol reagent, and RNA quality was checked on an Agilent 2100 Bioanalyzer. For repertoire sequencing, the TCR beta CDR3 regions were amplified from RNA transcripts. The first round of RT-PCR was done with HTBI primers and the Qiagen OneStep RT-PCR kit, and was followed by a second round of multiplex PCR, then size selection and purification. The libraries underwent paired-end sequencing with 100 bp reads on an Illumina HiSeq2000. The paper's processing steps were these. SOAPnuke was used for read processing, and reads with adapters, uncalled bases, a mean Phred below 15, or no exact constant-primer or identifier match were discarded. High-quality paired reads were merged with COPE v1.2.5. Each unique nucleotide sequence was defined as a clonotype, and clonotypes were aligned to IMGT TRB V, D and J references with MiTCR v1.1. The analysis was limited to V-J combinations with a frequency above 0.0001, which together covered approximately 99% of repertoires. A TCR clonal expansion and chaos score per V-J combination was defined as the ratio of F50 clonal expansion to chaos observed in the TCRdist matrix. Welch's t-statistics and random forest were used to reduce features to about 14 V-J combinations, which were fed into a naive Bayes classifier. Thyroid-blood repertoire similarity was quantified with the Morisita-Horn index. The raw public data were reprocessed by TCRdb itself: fastp quality trimming at Q25, MiXCR clonotype calling, in-frame beta chains only. All rows with the same CDR3 protein become a single entry with the most common DNA and genes. TCRdb's processing, not the authors', yielded these V and J calls. The sample contains about 390,000 distinct CDR3 sequences, roughly 14% of them found a single time. About 7% of the sample belongs to the ten largest clones.

Sequencing was carried out using peripheral blood. This receptor was obtained from a woman in her late teens or twenties with stable Graves' hyperthyroidism. Donor details come from another sample of the same person, matched by shared clones.

CDR3 protein: CASSFPDRNYGYTF. The nucleotide sequence is given as TGTGCCAGCAGCTTCCCGGACAGAAACTATGGCTACACCTTC. The chain is encoded by TRBV7-2 joined to TRBJ1-2, and the D gene may be TRBD1, 6 bases matching. The germline V gene encodes CDR1 SGHTA and CDR2 FQGNSA. The CDR3 spans 14 residues, from the cysteine through the phenylalanine. Just CDR3 DNA is preserved here, 42 bases in frame from base 1. The junction carries 10 bases between V and J, which are trimmed by 3 bases and 2 bases respectively.